These 6 T cell receptor beta chains were all obtained from the same sample, sequenced in a study of blood T cell repertoires in COVID-19. This table comes from immunoSEQ multiplex PCR, and its TCRdb copy is limited to in-frame clones, with some not included. Among tens of thousands of clones listed, roughly 88% were seen once. The sequenced sample was peripheral blood. The source of these receptors is a woman aged 80 or over with acute or convalescent COVID-19.

DNA of the CDR3: TGCAGCGTTGGGGCTACAGGGAACACAGATACGCAGTATTTT. As protein: CSVGATGNTDTQYF. V and J are TRBV29-1 and TRBJ2-3, with D maybe TRBD1 (6 bases). CDR1 and CDR2 (germline): SQVTM, ANQGSEA. The CDR3 covers 14 residues. V was shortened by 4 bases and J by 2 bases, with 13 bases between the two germline ends.

The rearrangement uses TRBV11-2 and TRBJ2-2; 7 bases match TRBD2. The V gene end was trimmed by 3 bases and the J gene end by 3 bases; junction bases not matched to a gene: 7. This CDR3 contains 16 residues. From germline, CDR1 is SGHAT and CDR2 FQNNGV. DNA of the CDR3: TGTGCCAGCAGCTTGTCCGGGGGGAGTGACACCGGGGAGCTGTTTTTT. Its translation: CASSLSGGSDTGELFF.

The chain couples TRBV5-1 to TRBJ2-1; the match to TRBD2 covers 13 bases. Germline V gives CDR1 SGHRS, CDR2 YFSETQ. J lost 6 bases, V lost 4 bases, and 4 bases had no gene match. The CDR3 has 15 residues. CDR3 sequence (DNA): TGCGCCAGCAGCCAGGGACTAGCGGGGTTCAATGAGCAGTTCTTC. Amino acid sequence: CASSQGLAGFNEQFF.

The chain has TRBV6-1 and TRBJ1-3, with D maybe TRBD1 (5 bases). CDR1 is MNHNS, CDR2 SASEGT, per germline. CDR3 size: 15 residues. The V and J ends lost 2 bases and 4 bases respectively, with 12 bases between them. The CDR3 DNA reads as TGTGCCAGCAGTGAAAATTCAGGGTTCGGAAACACCATATATTTT. As protein: CASSENSGFGNTIYF.

This clone was detected once. The chain joins TRBV19 to TRBJ1-1, with 8 bases that match TRBD1. CDR3 length: 16 residues. V lost 6 bases, J lost 0 bases, and 9 bases stayed unmatched. Per germline, CDR1 LNHDA and CDR2 SQIVND (reference sequence). The CDR3 coding sequence is TGTGCCAGTAGAGGCCCCTGGACAGGGATGAACACTGAAGCTTTCTTT. It translates to CASRGPWTGMNTEAFF.

The chain employs TRBV6-1 and TRBJ1-1, with TRBD1 matching over 7 bases. The CDR3 runs to 14 residues. J lost 4 bases, V lost 2 bases, and 4 bases had no gene match. CDR1 MNHNS and CDR2 SASEGT come from the germline V gene. CDR3 DNA sequence: TGTGCCAGCAGTGAATCAGGGGGTATCACTGAAGCTTTCTTT. Protein sequence: CASSESGGITEAFF.